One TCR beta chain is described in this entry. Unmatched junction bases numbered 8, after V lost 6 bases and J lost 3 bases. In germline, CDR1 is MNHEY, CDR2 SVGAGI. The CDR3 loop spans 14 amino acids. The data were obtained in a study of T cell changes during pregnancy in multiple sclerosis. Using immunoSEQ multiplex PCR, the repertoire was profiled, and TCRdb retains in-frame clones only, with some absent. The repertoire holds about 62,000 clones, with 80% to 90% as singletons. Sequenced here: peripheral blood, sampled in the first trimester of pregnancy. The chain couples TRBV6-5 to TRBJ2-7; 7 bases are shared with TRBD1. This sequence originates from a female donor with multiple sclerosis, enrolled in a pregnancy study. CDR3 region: CASRNRGDLYEQYF. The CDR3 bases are TGTGCCAGCAGGAACAGGGGAGATCTCTACGAGCAGTACTTC.